This T cell receptor beta chain is from a study of CD8 T cells in ankylosing spondylitis. TCRdb used MiXCR to reprocess the 5' RACE reads, holding one entry per CDR3 protein. The table has just under 550,000 distinct CDR3 sequences, about 13% seen once. Note on this clonotype: Its antigen is as yet unknown.

Notes on the study in general: For ankylosing spondylitis blood, a TCR beta motif of about eight highly homologous variants appeared characteristic.

This CDR3 comprises 17 residues. The V and J ends lost 1 base and 4 bases, in that order; junction bases with no gene match: 8. The germline V gene encodes CDR1 LNHNV and CDR2 YYDKDF (reference sequence). The clonotype originates from a male donor with ankylosing spondylitis. The rearrangement joins TRBV15 to TRBJ2-5, with 11 bases matching TRBD2. The material sequenced was blood, either unsorted or a sorted T cell fraction (not recorded which). The CDR3 is CATSRVYSGRAGETQYF. CDR3 bases: TGTGCCACCAGCAGAGTGTATAGCGGGAGGGCCGGAGAGACCCAGTACTTC. Together with reference TRBV15 and TRBJ2-5, the CDR3 gives the full variable domain: DAMVIQNPRYQVTQFGKPVTLSCSQTLNHNVMYWYQQKSSQAPKLLFHYYDKDFNNEADTPDNFQSRRPNTSFCFLDIRSPGLGDTAMYLCATSRVYSGRAGETQYFGPGTRLLVL.